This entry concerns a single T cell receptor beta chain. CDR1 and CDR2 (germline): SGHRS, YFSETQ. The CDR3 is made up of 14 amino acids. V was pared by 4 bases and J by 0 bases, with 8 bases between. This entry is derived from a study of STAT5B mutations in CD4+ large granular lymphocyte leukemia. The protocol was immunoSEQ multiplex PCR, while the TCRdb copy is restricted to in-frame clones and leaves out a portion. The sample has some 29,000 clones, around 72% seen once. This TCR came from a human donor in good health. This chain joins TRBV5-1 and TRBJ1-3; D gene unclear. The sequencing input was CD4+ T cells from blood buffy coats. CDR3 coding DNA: TGCGCCAGCAGCCCCACTAGCTCTGGAAACACCATATATTTT. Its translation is CASSPTSSGNTIYF.